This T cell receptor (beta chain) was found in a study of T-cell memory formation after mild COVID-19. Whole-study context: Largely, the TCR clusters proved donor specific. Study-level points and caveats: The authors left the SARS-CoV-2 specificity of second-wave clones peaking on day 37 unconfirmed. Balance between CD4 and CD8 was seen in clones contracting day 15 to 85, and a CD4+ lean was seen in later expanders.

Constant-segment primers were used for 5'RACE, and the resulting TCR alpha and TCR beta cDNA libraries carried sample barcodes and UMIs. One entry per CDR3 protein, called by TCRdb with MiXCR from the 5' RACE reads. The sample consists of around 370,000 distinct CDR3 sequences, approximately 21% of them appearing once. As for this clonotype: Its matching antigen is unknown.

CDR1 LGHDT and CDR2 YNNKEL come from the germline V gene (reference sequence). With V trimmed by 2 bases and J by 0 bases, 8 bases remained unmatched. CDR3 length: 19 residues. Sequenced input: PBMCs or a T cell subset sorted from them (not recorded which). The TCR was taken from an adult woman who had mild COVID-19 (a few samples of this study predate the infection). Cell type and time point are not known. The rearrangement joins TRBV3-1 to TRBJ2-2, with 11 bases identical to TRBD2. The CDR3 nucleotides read TGTGCCAGCAGCCAACCAAGCTTAGCGGGGGGGCCGAACACCGGGGAGCTGTTTTTT. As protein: CASSQPSLAGGPNTGELFF.